This T cell receptor (beta chain) appears in the sequencing data of a study of T cells in tumors after PD-1 blockade. Study information: Daily vismodegib 150 mg continued in a subset of anti-PD-1-treated patients. Study conclusions and caveats: Peripheral recruitment is suggested, as some novel exhausted tumor clones were in pre-treatment blood.

This clone showed up just a few times. The antigen remains unidentified. Germline CDR1 and CDR2: MNHEY and SVGEGT. The germline V and J ends were trimmed by 6 bases and 4 bases, with 18 bases remaining between them. The CDR3 is made up of 15 amino acids. The assay was immunoSEQ multiplex PCR, and TCRdb's table has in-frame clones only and misses some. The table shows 45,000 to 60,000 clones, with 81% occurring only once. This specimen consisted of PBMCs, obtained before anti-PD-1 treatment. The clonotype comes from a human donor with basal cell carcinoma. This chain links TRBV6-2 or TRBV6-3 with TRBJ1-1; D is ambiguous. Written as DNA, the CDR3 is TGTGCCAGCAGCTCACCTACTTGGACGGGCACTGAAGCTTTCTTT. This translates into CASSSPTWTGTEAFF.